This section outlines one T cell receptor beta chain sequence together with its context. The record originates from a study of blood T cell repertoires in COVID-19. Background on the study: Sample material is recorded as cDNA or gDNA derived from T cells, B-cell-depleted T cells, or PBMCs.

This table comes from immunoSEQ multiplex PCR, and its TCRdb copy is limited to in-frame clones, with some not included. The top ten hold approximately 5% of the sample, which has 150,000 or so clones, 70% to 80% seen once. CDR3 size: 15 residues. The V end was cut by 0 bases, the J end by 5 bases, with 14 bases between. Germline CDR1 is LGHDT and CDR2 is YNNKEL (reference sequence). The sequence was collected from a woman older than 75 with active or convalescent COVID-19. The chain carries TRBV3-1 (or the pseudogene TRBV3-2) and TRBJ2-7, with TRBD2 as a possible D gene (6 bases). What was sequenced was peripheral blood. The CDR3 region has the DNA TGTGCCAGCAGCCAAGATTTCGGGGGTCCGGACGAGCAGTACTTC. Translated, it gives CASSQDFGGPDEQYF.